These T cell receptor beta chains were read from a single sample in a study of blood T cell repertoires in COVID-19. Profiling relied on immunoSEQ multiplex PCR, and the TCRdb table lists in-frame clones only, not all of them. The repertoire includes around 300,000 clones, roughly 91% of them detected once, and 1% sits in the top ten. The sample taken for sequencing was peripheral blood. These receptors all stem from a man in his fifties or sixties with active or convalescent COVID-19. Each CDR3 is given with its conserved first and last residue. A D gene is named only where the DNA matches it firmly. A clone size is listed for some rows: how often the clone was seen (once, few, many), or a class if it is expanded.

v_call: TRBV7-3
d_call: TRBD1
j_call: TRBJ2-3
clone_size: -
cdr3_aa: CASSRDRGDTQYF
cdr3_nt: TGTGCCAGCAGCCGGGACAGGGGAGATACGCAGTATTTT

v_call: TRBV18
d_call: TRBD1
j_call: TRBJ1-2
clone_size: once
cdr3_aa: CASSSGGWDGYTF
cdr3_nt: TGTGCCAGCTCATCAGGGGGCTGGGATGGCTACACCTTC

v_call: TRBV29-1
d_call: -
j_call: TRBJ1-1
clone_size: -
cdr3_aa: CSVGDDRYAEAFF
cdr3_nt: TGCAGCGTTGGAGACGACAGGTACGCTGAAGCTTTCTTT

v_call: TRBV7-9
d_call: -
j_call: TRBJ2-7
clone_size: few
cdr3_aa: CASSAGSETYEQYF
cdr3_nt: TGTGCCAGCAGCGCCGGGAGCGAGACCTACGAGCAGTACTTC

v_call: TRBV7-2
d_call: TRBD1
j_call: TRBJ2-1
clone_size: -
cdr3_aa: CASSPDRGRDNEQFF
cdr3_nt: TGTGCCAGCAGCCCTGACAGGGGGCGGGACAATGAGCAGTTCTTC

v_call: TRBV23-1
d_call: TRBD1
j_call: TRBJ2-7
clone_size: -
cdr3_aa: CASSQPNYGQGGSEQYF
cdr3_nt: TGCGCCAGCAGTCAACCGAATTACGGACAGGGGGGGAGCGAGCAGTACTTC

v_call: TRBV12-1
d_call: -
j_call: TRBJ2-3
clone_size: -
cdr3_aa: CASPRAQTGSTDTQYF
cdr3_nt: TGTGCCAGCCCCCGTGCGCAGACAGGGAGCACAGATACGCAGTATTTT

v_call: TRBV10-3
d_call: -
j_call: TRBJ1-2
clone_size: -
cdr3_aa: CAISESGHSYGYTF
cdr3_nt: TGTGCCATCAGTGAGTCGGGACATAGCTATGGCTACACCTTC

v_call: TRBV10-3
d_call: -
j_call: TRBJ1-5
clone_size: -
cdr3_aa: CAISAGERQPQHF
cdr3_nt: TGTGCCATCAGTGCAGGGGAGCGTCAGCCCCAGCATTTT

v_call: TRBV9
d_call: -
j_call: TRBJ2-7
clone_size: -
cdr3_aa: CASSVGGGIAYEQYF
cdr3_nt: TGTGCCAGCAGCGTAGGTGGGGGGATTGCCTACGAGCAGTACTTC

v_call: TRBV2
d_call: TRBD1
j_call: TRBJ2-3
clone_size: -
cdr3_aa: CASSRTGEATDTQYF
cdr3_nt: TGTGCCAGCAGTAGGACAGGGGAAGCCACAGATACGCAGTATTTT

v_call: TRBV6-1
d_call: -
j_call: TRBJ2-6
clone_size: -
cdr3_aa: CASSEDTGGYSGANVLTF
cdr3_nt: TGTGCCAGCAGTGAAGATACAGGTGGATACTCTGGGGCCAACGTCCTGACTTTC

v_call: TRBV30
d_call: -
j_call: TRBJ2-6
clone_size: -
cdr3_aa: CAWTDSGANVLTF
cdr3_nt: TGTGCCTGGACAGACTCTGGGGCCAACGTCCTGACTTTC

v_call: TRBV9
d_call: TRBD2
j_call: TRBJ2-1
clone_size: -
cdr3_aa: CASSVASRGVAYEQFF
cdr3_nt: TGTGCCAGCAGCGTAGCCTCGCGGGGGGTGGCATATGAGCAGTTCTTC

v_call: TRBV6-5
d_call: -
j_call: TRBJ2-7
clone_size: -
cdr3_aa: CASSYSIRGNYEQYF
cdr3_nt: TGTGCCAGCAGTTACTCGATTAGGGGGAACTACGAGCAGTACTTC

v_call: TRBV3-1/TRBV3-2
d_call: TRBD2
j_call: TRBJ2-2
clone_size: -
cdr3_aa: CASSRVAGANTGELFF
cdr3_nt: TGTGCCAGCAGCCGTGTAGCGGGAGCGAACACCGGGGAGCTGTTTTTT

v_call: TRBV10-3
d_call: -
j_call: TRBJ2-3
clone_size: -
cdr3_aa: CAISSSGGARNTDTQYF
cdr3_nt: TGTGCCATCAGTTCGAGTGGGGGGGCCCGAAACACAGATACGCAGTATTTT

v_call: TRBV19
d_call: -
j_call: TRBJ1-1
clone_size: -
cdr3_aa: CASSPTGQGTNTEAFF
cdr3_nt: TGTGCCAGTAGCCCCACCGGGCAGGGTACGAACACTGAAGCTTTCTTT

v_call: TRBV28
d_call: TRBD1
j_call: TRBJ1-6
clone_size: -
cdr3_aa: CASSLRQGGNLNSPLHF
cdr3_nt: TGTGCCAGCAGTCTGAGACAGGGGGGTAATCTGAATTCACCCCTCCACTTT

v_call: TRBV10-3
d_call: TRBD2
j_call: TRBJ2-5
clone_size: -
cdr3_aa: CAISDGAGGPETQYF
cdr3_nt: TGTGCCATCAGTGACGGGGCGGGAGGGCCGGAGACCCAGTACTTC

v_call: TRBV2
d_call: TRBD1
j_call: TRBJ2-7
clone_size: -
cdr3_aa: CASSATGPPGEQYF
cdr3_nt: TGTGCCAGCAGTGCGACAGGGCCTCCGGGAGAGCAGTACTTC

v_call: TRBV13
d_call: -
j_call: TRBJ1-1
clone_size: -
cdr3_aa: CASSSLYVRGMNTEAFF
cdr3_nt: TGTGCCAGCAGCTCCCTCTACGTACGGGGGATGAACACTGAAGCTTTCTTT

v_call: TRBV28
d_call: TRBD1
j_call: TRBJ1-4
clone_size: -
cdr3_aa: CASLDRRNEKLFF
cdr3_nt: TGTGCCAGCCTGGACAGGAGAAATGAAAAACTGTTTTTT

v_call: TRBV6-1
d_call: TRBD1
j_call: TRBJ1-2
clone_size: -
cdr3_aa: CASSERDRVRGYTF
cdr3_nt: TGTGCCAGCAGTGAACGGGACAGGGTGCGAGGCTACACCTTC

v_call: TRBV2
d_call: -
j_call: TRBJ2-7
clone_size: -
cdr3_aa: CASSGNSDGRFYEQYF
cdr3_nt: TGTGCCAGCAGTGGAAATAGCGACGGGAGATTTTACGAGCAGTACTTC

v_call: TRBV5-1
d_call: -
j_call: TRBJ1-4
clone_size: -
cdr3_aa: CASSLVLATNEKLFF
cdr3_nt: TGCGCCAGCAGCTTGGTCCTTGCAACTAATGAAAAACTGTTTTTT

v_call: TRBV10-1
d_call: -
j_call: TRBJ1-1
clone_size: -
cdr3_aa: CASSEQGGGTEAFF
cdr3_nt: TGCGCCAGCAGTGAGCAGGGAGGGGGCACTGAAGCTTTCTTT

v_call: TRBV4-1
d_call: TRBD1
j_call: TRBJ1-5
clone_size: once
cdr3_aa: CASSPRQGWQPQHF
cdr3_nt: TGCGCCAGCAGCCCCAGACAGGGTTGGCAGCCCCAGCATTTT

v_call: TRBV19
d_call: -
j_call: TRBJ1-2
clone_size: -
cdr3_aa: CASNPRVGANYGYTF
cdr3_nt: TGTGCCAGTAATCCCCGGGTCGGGGCTAACTATGGCTACACCTTC

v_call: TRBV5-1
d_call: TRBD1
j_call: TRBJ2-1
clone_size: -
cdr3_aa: CASSLGTGYYNEQFF
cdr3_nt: TGCGCCAGCAGCTTGGGGACAGGGTACTACAATGAGCAGTTCTTC

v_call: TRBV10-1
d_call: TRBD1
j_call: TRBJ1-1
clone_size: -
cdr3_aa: CASSSTGDTEAFF
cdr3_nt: TGCGCCAGCAGTTCTACAGGGGATACTGAAGCTTTCTTT

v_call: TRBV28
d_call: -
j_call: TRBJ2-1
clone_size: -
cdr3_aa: CASSQQGSRQFF
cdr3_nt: TGTGCCAGCAGTCAACAGGGTAGCCGGCAGTTCTTC

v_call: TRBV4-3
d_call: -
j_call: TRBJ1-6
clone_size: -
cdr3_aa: CASSQDNPSSSYNSPLHF
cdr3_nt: TGCGCCAGCAGCCAAGATAATCCTTCTAGCTCCTATAATTCACCCCTCCACTTT

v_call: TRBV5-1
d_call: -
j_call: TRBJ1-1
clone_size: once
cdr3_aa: CASSLSAGNTEAFF
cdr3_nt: TGCGCCAGCAGCTTGAGCGCCGGGAACACTGAAGCTTTCTTT

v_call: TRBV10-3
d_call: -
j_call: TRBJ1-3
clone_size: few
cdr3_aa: CAIQGSGNTIYF
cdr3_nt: TGTGCCATTCAGGGCTCTGGAAACACCATATATTTT

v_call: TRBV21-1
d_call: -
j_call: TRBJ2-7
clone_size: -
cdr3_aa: CASSILSGRTSYEQYF
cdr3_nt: TGTGCCAGCAGCATTCTTAGCGGGAGAACGTCCTACGAGCAGTACTTC

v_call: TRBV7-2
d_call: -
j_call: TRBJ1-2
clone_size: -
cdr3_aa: CASSLMGGLAYGYTF
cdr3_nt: TGTGCCAGCAGCTTAATGGGCGGGCTAGCCTATGGCTACACCTTC

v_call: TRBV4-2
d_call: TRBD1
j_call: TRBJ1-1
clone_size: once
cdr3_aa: CASSQGRGLDTEAFF
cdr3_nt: TGTGCCAGCAGCCAAGGTAGGGGGCTTGATACTGAAGCTTTCTTT

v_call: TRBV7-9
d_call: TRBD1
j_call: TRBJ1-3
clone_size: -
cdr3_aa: CASSHGQGDGNTIYF
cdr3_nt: TGTGCCAGCAGCCACGGACAGGGCGATGGAAACACCATATATTTT

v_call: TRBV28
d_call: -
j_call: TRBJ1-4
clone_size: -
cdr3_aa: CASSLLGQTNEKLFF
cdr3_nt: TGTGCCAGCAGTTTGCTAGGTCAGACTAATGAAAAACTGTTTTTT

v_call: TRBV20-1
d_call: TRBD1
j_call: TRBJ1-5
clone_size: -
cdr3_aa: CSASGTDGQPQHF
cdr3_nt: TGCAGTGCTAGTGGGACAGACGGTCAGCCCCAGCATTTT

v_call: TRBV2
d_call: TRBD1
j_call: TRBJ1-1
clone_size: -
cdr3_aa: CASSVPPLTGETEAFF
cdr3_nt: TGTGCCAGCAGTGTACCGCCACTGACAGGGGAGACTGAAGCTTTCTTT

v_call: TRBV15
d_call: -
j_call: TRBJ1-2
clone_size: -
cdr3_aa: CATSRGRDGNYGYTF
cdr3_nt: TGTGCCACCAGCAGGGGGCGAGACGGAAACTATGGCTACACCTTC

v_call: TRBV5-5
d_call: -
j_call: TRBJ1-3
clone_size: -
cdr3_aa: CASSLAQFSGNTIYF
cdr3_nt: TGTGCCAGCAGCTTGGCGCAGTTCTCTGGAAACACCATATATTTT

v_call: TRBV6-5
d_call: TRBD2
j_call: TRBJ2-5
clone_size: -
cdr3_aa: CASGGGETQYF
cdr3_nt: TGTGCCAGCGGGGGAGGGGAGACCCAGTACTTC

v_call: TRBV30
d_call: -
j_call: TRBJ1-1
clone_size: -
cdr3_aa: CAWSSQGGTEAFF
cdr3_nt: TGTGCCTGGAGTAGTCAGGGTGGAACTGAAGCTTTCTTT